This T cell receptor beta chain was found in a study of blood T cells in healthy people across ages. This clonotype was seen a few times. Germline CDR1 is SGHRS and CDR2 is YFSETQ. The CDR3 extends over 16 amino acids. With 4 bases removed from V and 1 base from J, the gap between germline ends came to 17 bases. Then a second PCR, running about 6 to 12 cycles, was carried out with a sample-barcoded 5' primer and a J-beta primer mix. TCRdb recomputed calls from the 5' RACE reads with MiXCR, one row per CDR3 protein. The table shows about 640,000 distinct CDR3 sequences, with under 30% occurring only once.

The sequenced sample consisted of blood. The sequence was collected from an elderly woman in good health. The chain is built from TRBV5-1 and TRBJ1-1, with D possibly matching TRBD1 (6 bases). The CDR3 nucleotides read TGCGCCAGCAGCCGAGTTAGTGGGGGCGCGAACACTGAAGCTTTCTTT. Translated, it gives CASSRVSGGANTEAFF.